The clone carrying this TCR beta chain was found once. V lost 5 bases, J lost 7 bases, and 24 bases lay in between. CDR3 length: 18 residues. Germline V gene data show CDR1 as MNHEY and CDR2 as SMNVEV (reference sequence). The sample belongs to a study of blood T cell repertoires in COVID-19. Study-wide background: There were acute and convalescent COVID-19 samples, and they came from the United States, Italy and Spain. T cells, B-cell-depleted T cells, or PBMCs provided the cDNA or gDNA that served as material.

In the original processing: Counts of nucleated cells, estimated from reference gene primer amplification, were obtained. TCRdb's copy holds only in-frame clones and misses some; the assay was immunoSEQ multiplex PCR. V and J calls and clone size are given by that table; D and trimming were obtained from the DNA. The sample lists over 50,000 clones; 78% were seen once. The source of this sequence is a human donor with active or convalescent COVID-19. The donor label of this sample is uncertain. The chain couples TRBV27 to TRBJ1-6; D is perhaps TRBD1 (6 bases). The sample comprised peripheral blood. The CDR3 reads CASSRGGTQYLWNSPLHF. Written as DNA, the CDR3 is TGTGCCAGCAGTCGAGGGGGAACCCAATATCTCTGGAATTCACCCCTCCACTTT.